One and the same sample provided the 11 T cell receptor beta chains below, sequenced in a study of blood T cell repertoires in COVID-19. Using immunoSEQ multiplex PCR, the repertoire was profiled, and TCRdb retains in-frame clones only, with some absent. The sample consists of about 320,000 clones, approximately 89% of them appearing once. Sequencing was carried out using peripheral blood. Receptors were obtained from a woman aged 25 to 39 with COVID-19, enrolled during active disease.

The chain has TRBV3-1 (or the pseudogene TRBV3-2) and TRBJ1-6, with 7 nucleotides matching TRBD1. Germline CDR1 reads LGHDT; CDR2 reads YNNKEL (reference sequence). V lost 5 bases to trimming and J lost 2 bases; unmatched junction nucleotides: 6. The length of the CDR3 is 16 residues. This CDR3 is CASSSRQGPYNSPLHF. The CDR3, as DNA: TGTGCCAGCAGCTCCCGACAGGGCCCCTATAATTCACCCCTCCACTTT.

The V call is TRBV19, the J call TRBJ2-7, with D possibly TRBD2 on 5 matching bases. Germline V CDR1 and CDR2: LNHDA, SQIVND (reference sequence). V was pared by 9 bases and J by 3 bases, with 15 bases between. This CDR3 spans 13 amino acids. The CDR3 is CAREGDIYYEQYF. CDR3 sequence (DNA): TGTGCCAGAGAGGGAGATATTTACTACGAGCAGTACTTC.

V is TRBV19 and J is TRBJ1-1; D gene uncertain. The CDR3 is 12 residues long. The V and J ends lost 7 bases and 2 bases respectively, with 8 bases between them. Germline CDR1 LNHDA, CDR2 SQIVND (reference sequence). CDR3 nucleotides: TGTGCCAGTATACGGGAAAACACTGAAGCTTTCTTT. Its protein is CASIRENTEAFF.

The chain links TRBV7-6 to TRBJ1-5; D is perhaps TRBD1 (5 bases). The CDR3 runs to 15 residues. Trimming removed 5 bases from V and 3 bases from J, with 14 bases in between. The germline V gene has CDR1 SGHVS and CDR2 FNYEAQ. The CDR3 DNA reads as TGTGCCAGCAGCCCCGGGTGGGGCAACAATCAGCCCCAGCATTTT. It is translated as CASSPGWGNNQPQHF.

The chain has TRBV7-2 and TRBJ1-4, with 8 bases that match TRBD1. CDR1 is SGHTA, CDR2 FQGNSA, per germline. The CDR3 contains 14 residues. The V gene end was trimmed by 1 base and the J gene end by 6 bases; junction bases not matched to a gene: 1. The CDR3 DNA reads TGTGCCAGCAGCTTAGGGACAGGGTATGAAAAACTGTTTTTT. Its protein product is CASSLGTGYEKLFF. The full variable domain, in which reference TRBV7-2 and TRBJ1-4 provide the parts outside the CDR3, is GAGVSQSPSNKVTEKGKDVELRCDPISGHTALYWYRQSLGQGLEFLIYFQGNSAPDKSGLPSDRFSAERTGGSVSTLTIQRTQQEDSAVYLCASSLGTGYEKLFFGSGTQLSVL.

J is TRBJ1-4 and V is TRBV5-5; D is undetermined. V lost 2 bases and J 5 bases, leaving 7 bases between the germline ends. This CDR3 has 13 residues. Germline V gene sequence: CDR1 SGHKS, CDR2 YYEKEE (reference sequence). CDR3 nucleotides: TGTGCCAGCAGCTTTGGTGGCAATGAAAAACTGTTTTTT. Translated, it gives CASSFGGNEKLFF.

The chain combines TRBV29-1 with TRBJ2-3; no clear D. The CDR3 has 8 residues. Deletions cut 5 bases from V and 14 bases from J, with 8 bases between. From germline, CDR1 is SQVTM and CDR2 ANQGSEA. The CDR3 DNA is TGCAGCGTTCCCCGAGGGTATTTT. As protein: CSVPRGYF.

The CDR3 DNA sequence: TGTGCCAGCAGTTTATGGTGGCCGAACACTGAAGCTTTCTTT. Translating gives CASSLWWPNTEAFF. This rearrangement joins TRBV27 to TRBJ1-1; D unclear. Trimming took 1 base from V and 1 from J, leaving 7 bases between them. Germline lookup yields CDR1 MNHEY and CDR2 SMNVEV (reference sequence). This CDR3 is built from 14 residues.

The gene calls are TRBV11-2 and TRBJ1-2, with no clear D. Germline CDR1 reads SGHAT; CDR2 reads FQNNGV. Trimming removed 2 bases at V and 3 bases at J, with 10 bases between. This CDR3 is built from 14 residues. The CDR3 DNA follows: TGTGCCAGCAGCTTACAACCACTTTACTATGGCTACACCTTC. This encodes CASSLQPLYYGYTF. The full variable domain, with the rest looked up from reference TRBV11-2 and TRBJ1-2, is EAGVAQSPRYKIIEKRQSVAFWCNPISGHATLYWYQQILGQGPKLLIQFQNNGVVDDSQLPKDRFSAERLKGVDSTLKIQPAKLEDSAVYLCASSLQPLYYGYTFGSGTRLTVV.

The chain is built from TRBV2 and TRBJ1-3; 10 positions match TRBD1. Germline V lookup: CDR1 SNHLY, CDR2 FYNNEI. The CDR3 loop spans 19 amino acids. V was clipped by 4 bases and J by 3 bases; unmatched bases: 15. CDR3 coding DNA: TGTGCCAGCAGTGCTTTTGGGACAGGGGCCAGATTTTTTGGAAACACCATATATTTT. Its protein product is CASSAFGTGARFFGNTIYF. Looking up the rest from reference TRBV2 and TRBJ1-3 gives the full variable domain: EPEVTQTPSHQVTQMGQEVILRCVPISNHLYFYWYRQILGQKVEFLVSFYNNEISEKSEIFDDQFSVERPDGSNFTLKIRSTKLEDSAMYFCASSAFGTGARFFGNTIYFGEGSWLTVV.

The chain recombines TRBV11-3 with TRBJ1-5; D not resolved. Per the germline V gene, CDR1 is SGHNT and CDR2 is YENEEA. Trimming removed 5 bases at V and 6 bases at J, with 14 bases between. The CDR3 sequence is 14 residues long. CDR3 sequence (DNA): TGTGCCAGCAGCCGCCTCGGGTCTGGTCAGCCCCAGCATTTT. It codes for CASSRLGSGQPQHF. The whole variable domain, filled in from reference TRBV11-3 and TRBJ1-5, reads EAGVVQSPRYKIIEKKQPVAFWCNPISGHNTLYWYLQNLGQGPELLIRYENEEAVDDSQLPKDRFSAERLKGVDSTLKIQPAELGDSAVYLCASSRLGSGQPQHFGDGTRLSIL.